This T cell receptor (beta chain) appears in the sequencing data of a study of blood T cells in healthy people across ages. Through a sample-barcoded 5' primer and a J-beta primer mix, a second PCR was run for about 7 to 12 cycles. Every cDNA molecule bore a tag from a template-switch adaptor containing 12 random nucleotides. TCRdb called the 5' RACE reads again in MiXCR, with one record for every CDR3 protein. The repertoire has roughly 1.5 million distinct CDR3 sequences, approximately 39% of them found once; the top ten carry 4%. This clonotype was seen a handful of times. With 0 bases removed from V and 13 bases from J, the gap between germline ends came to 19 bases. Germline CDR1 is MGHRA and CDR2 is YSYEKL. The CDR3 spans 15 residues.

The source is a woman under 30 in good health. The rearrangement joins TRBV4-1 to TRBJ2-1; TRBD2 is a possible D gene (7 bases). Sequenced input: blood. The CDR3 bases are TGCGCCAGCAGCCAAGATGAAGGGGGGGGTGTTAAACAGTTCTTC. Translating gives CASSQDEGGGVKQFF.